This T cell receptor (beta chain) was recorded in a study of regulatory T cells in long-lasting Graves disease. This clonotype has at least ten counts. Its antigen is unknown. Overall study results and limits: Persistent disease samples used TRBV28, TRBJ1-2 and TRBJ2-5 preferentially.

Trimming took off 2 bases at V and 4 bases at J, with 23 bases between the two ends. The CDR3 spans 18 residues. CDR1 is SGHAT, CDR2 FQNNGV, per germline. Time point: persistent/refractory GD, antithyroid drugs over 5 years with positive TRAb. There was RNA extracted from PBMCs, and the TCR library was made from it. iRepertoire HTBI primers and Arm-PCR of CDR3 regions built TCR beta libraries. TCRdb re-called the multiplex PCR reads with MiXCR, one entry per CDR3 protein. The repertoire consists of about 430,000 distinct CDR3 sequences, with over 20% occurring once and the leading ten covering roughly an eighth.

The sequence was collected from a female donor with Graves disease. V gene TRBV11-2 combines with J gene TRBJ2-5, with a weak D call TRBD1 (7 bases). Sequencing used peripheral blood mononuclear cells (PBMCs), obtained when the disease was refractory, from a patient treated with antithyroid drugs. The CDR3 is CASSLLQTGRRLGETQYF. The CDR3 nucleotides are TGTGCCAGCAGCTTACTTCAGACAGGGAGGAGATTGGGAGAGACCCAGTACTTC.